A selection of T cell receptor beta chains follows, all from one sample in a study of regulatory T cells in long-lasting Graves disease. MiXCR, run by TCRdb on the multiplex PCR reads, gives a single entry per CDR3 protein. The table records 400,000 to 450,000 distinct CDR3 sequences, 15% of them present only once. The same sample was also studied in work on T cells in Graves' hyperthyroidism and ophthalmopathy.

The input for sequencing was peripheral blood mononuclear cells (PBMCs), taken at new diagnosis, from a patient treated with antithyroid drugs. The receptors were sampled from a woman aged 30 to 39 with Graves disease. CDR3s include the opening cysteine and the closing phenylalanine or tryptophan. Fields, in order: clone size, J gene, D gene, V gene, CDR3 protein, CDR3 DNA. The D gene is left open where the match is weak. Only some rows state a clone size, as once, few, many or a class for expanded clones.

many TRBJ2-1 . TRBV3-1 CASSQFGKEQFF TGTGCCAGCAGCCAATTCGGTAAGGAGCAGTTCTTC
many TRBJ2-1 TRBD2 TRBV27 CASSPFGGGYNEQFF TGTGCCAGCAGTCCCTTCGGGGGGGGTTACAATGAGCAGTTCTTC
many TRBJ2-2 . TRBV30 CAGRGGMTTGELFF TGTGCCGGGAGGGGGGGGATGACCACCGGGGAGCTGTTTTTT
many TRBJ2-7 . TRBV11-2 CASSPDLSEQYF TGTGCCAGCAGCCCAGACCTTAGCGAGCAGTACTTC
many TRBJ2-7 . TRBV20-1 CSARRSLASGYEQYF TGCAGTGCTAGACGGTCTCTTGCGTCCGGATACGAGCAGTACTTC
many TRBJ2-5 TRBD1 TRBV3-1 CASSLGTGRQETQYF TGTGCCAGCAGCCTCGGGACAGGGAGACAAGAGACCCAGTACTTC
many TRBJ2-1 TRBD1 TRBV3-1 CASSQGGQGTEQFF TGTGCCAGCAGCCAGGGGGGACAGGGCACTGAGCAGTTCTTC
few TRBJ2-3 TRBD1 TRBV20-1 CSARDLHGTGRDTQYF TGCAGTGCTAGAGATCTGCACGGGACAGGGAGAGATACGCAGTATTTT
few TRBJ1-3 TRBD1 TRBV20-1 CSARKGTGGLRAGNTIYF TGCAGTGCGAGAAAAGGGACAGGGGGCCTCCGGGCTGGAAACACCATATATTTT
many TRBJ1-1 . TRBV30 CAWSPGTTEAFF TGTGCCTGGAGCCCAGGGACCACTGAAGCTTTCTTT
many TRBJ2-3 TRBD2 TRBV4-1 CASSLNPRAGGGTDTQYF TGCGCCAGCAGCCTGAACCCCCGAGCGGGAGGAGGCACAGATACGCAGTATTTT
. TRBJ1-5 . TRBV24-1 CATLKPPGDAFKSGNQPQHF TGTGCCACGCTTAAGCCCCCAGGAGATGCCTTTAAGTCCGGCAATCAGCCCCAGCATTTT
few TRBJ1-2 TRBD1 TRBV2 CASNSDGTGDGYTF TGTGCCAGCAATTCTGACGGGACAGGGGATGGCTACACCTTC
many TRBJ1-5 . TRBV15 CATSQKLGKVWQPQHF TGTGCCACCAGCCAAAAGCTAGGGAAGGTATGGCAGCCCCAGCATTTT
. TRBJ2-5 TRBD2 TRBV29-1 CSASSGRAAGGETQYF TGCAGCGCCAGTAGCGGGAGGGCCGCCGGGGGAGAGACCCAGTACTTC
few TRBJ2-7 TRBD2 TRBV18 CASKKAGERVYEQYF TGTGCCAGCAAGAAAGCGGGAGAACGGGTCTACGAGCAGTACTTC
few TRBJ1-2 TRBD1 TRBV2 CARQTGQGDYGYTF TGTGCCAGACAGACAGGGCAGGGGGACTATGGCTACACCTTC
many TRBJ2-1 TRBD1 TRBV30 CAGDRSSYNEQFF TGTGCAGGGGACAGGAGCTCCTACAATGAGCAGTTCTTC
few TRBJ1-1 . TRBV18 CASSPGRVTEAFF TGTGCCAGCTCACCGGGCCGGGTCACTGAAGCTTTCTTT
. TRBJ2-5 . TRBV4-1 CASSQREAQYF TGCGCCAGCAGCCAACGAGAGGCCCAGTACTTC
. TRBJ2-1 TRBD2 TRBV5-1 CASSLASGKDEQFF TGCGCCAGCAGCTTGGCTAGCGGGAAGGATGAGCAGTTCTTC
many TRBJ2-7 . TRBV7-3 CASSQMGRVGGNEQYF TGTGCCAGCAGCCAAATGGGCAGGGTAGGAGGAAACGAGCAGTACTTC
many TRBJ1-1 . TRBV18 CASSPPNLGGTEAFF TGTGCCAGCTCACCACCGAACCTTGGAGGCACTGAAGCTTTCTTT
many TRBJ2-1 . TRBV2 CASSEWALAEQFF TGTGCCAGCAGTGAGTGGGCTCTCGCGGAGCAGTTCTTC
many TRBJ2-1 . TRBV12-3/TRBV12-4 CASSPTPGEQFF TGTGCCAGCAGTCCCACTCCGGGTGAGCAGTTCTTC
. TRBJ2-5 TRBD2 TRBV7-9 CASSQSPGLADTQYF TGTGCCAGCAGCCAAAGTCCGGGACTAGCAGATACCCAGTACTTC
many TRBJ2-4 . TRBV2 CASSEVVGGNWYF TGTGCCAGCAGTGAAGTAGTAGGGGGAAATTGGTACTTC
. TRBJ2-7 . TRBV18 CASSLKEVGYEQYF TGTGCCAGCTCACTTAAGGAGGTTGGCTACGAGCAGTACTTC
. TRBJ2-1 TRBD2 TRBV2 CAGLAGGVSDEQFF TGTGCCGGGTTAGCGGGAGGAGTGAGTGATGAGCAGTTCTTC
many TRBJ1-5 . TRBV7-9 CASSESNQPQHF TGTGCCAGCAGCGAAAGCAATCAGCCCCAGCATTTT
. TRBJ2-6 TRBD1 TRBV9 CASSVLDRGTSGANVLTF TGTGCCAGCAGCGTATTAGACAGGGGTACTTCTGGGGCCAACGTCCTGACTTTC
many TRBJ2-1 . TRBV11-2 CASSLGYHWLSKIETENNEQFF TGTGCCAGCAGCTTGGGATACCACTGGCTATCTAAGATAGAGACGGAGAACAATGAGCAGTTCTTC
. TRBJ2-1 . TRBV20-1 CSARDPGAAPYNEQFF TGCAGTGCTAGGGATCCTGGGGCGGCCCCCTACAATGAGCAGTTCTTC
. TRBJ1-1 TRBD1 TRBV28 CASSSGTGLFPGTDTEAFF TGTGCCAGCAGCTCCGGGACAGGGTTATTCCCGGGGACCGACACTGAAGCTTTCTTT
few TRBJ2-7 TRBD1 TRBV6-1 CASSQGQGSPYEQYF TGTGCCAGCAGCCAAGGACAGGGTTCCCCGTACGAGCAGTACTTC
. TRBJ2-3 . TRBV5-1 CASSLEGGMTDTQYF TGCGCCAGCAGCTTGGAGGGTGGAATGACAGATACGCAGTATTTT
. TRBJ2-7 . TRBV25-1 CASSESPREQYF TGTGCCAGCAGTGAATCCCCTCGCGAGCAGTACTTC
many TRBJ2-7 . TRBV5-5 CASSSEGRSTALVYEQYF TGTGCCAGCAGCTCGGAGGGGAGGTCTACAGCGCTCGTCTACGAGCAGTACTTC
few TRBJ2-5 . TRBV28 CASSPTYPMRTQYF TGTGCCAGCAGCCCGACGTACCCCATGAGGACCCAGTACTTC
few TRBJ2-4 . TRBV18 CASSPGAKNIQYF TGTGCCAGCTCACCAGGGGCCAAAAACATTCAGTACTTC
many TRBJ2-1 . TRBV9 CASSVGPLADSYNEQFF TGTGCCAGCAGCGTAGGCCCGCTAGCGGACAGCTACAATGAGCAGTTCTTC
. TRBJ2-2 TRBD1 TRBV28 CASSSEGQGASGELFF TGTGCCAGCAGTTCAGAAGGACAGGGGGCTTCCGGGGAGCTGTTTTTT